One T cell receptor (beta chain) is described in this entry. Under the authors' procedure: Nucleated cell counts were estimated from reference gene primer amplification. Generated by immunoSEQ multiplex PCR, the TCRdb table keeps only in-frame clones and is missing some. V, J and clone size were drawn from that table, and D and trimming were deduced from the DNA. The repertoire has about 300,000 clones, less than 90% of them found once; the top ten carry 10% to 15%. This specimen comes from a study of blood T cell repertoires in COVID-19. Study summary: The samples span acute and convalescent COVID-19 from the United States, Italy and Spain. The analysed material was cDNA or gDNA that came from T cells, B-cell-depleted T cells, or PBMCs.

Sequenced: peripheral blood. This receptor was identified in a human donor in a cohort sampled during active COVID-19.

The CDR3 protein is CASSGQTNSGNTIYF. The CDR3 DNA reads TGTGCCAGCTCAGGACAGACAAACTCTGGAAACACCATATATTTT. The chain combines TRBV18 with TRBJ1-3, with D perhaps TRBD1 (6 bases). This CDR3 is built from 15 residues. V was clipped by 5 bases and J by 0 bases, with 11 bases between them. Germline V gene data show CDR1 as KGHSH and CDR2 as LQKENI.